A single sample is the source of the 23 T cell receptor beta chains below, sequenced in a study of T cells in Graves' hyperthyroidism and ophthalmopathy. The source material, RNA transcripts, was used to amplify TCR beta CDR3 regions. The TCR CDR3 first-round RT-PCR relied on the HTBI primer set. TCRdb fed the multiplex PCR reads into MiXCR, producing one record per CDR3 protein. Of around 500,000 distinct CDR3 sequences listed, 14% are singletons. Sequenced material: blood. The receptors stem from a woman in her forties with Graves' hyperthyroidism.

This clonotype has a count of ten or more. The genes are TRBV4-1 and TRBJ1-1, with D hard to call. The CDR3 runs 15 residues. Germline V gene data show CDR1 as MGHRA and CDR2 as YSYEKL. The ends were cut back, 1 base at V and 4 bases at J, with 13 bases in the middle. The CDR3 DNA sequence: TGCGCCAGCAGCCAAGCTTATGGCGAGCGCACTGAAGCTTTCTTT. Its translation: CASSQAYGERTEAFF.

This clonotype was observed a few times. The chain carries TRBV18 and TRBJ2-1, with D perhaps matching TRBD1 (5 bases). Trimming took off 1 base at V and 0 bases at J, with 19 bases between the two ends. The CDR3 covers 19 residues. The germline V gene has CDR1 KGHSH and CDR2 LQKENI. The CDR3 is CASSPRVNDTGYSYNEQFF. CDR3 DNA: TGTGCCAGCTCACCACGGGTTAATGATACAGGATACTCCTACAATGAGCAGTTCTTC.

This sequence joins TRBV6-1 and TRBJ1-2, with 8 bases matching TRBD1. Germline V gene sequence: CDR1 MNHNS, CDR2 SASEGT. J lost 8 bases, V lost 5 bases, and 13 bases had no gene match. CDR3 length equals 15 residues. This CDR3 is CASSPIGQGARGYTF. CDR3 nucleotide sequence: TGTGCCAGCAGTCCCATCGGACAGGGCGCGAGGGGCTACACCTTC.

This clonotype occurred a few times. This chain joins TRBV28 and TRBJ1-4; D perhaps matches TRBD1 (5 bases). Per the germline V gene, CDR1 is MDHEN and CDR2 is SYDVKM. The ends were cut back, 5 bases at V and 8 bases at J, with 12 bases in the middle. The CDR3 is 13 amino acids. The CDR3 region has the DNA TGTGCCAGCAGTAAGGGGAGTAACGAAAAACTGTTTTTT. Translated, it gives CASSKGSNEKLFF.

This clonotype was detected ten times or more. The V call is TRBV28, the J call TRBJ1-5, with 9 nucleotides matching TRBD1. Germline V lookup: CDR1 MDHEN, CDR2 SYDVKM. The CDR3 consists of 14 residues. V shed 7 bases and J 6 bases; nucleotides not matched to a gene: 7. This chain's CDR3 is CASKTGTGSQPQHF. CDR3 in DNA: TGTGCCAGCAAAACCGGGACAGGGAGTCAGCCCCAGCATTTT. Based on the CDR3 plus reference TRBV28 and TRBJ1-5, the full variable domain is DVKVTQSSRYLVKRTGEKVFLECVQDMDHENMFWYRQDPGLGLRLIYFSYDVKMKEKGDIPEGYSVSREKKERFSLILESASTNQTSMYLCASKTGTGSQPQHFGDGTRLSIL.

This clonotype has ten or more counts. The V and J genes are TRBV18 and TRBJ1-5; the D gene is possibly TRBD1 (5 bases). This CDR3 is built from 13 residues. Trimming shortened V by 6 bases and J by 5 bases, and 11 bases separated the two germline ends. Germline-derived CDR1 and CDR2 are KGHSH and LQKENI. CDR3 sequence (DNA): TGTGCCAGCTCGGAGGGACGGGATCAGCCCCAGCATTTT. Its protein product is CASSEGRDQPQHF.

This clonotype was counted a few times. V usage is TRBV10-3 and J usage is TRBJ1-5; tentatively, D is TRBD1 (5 bases). CDR3 length: 13 residues. The germline V gene has CDR1 ENHRY and CDR2 SYGVKD. The V and J ends lost 4 bases and 5 bases respectively, with 9 bases between them. CDR3 sequence reads: CAISGQQDQPQHF. The CDR3 DNA sequence: TGTGCCATCAGTGGACAGCAGGATCAGCCCCAGCATTTT.

The sample holds many counts of this clonotype. J is TRBJ2-2 and V is TRBV9; TRBD2 aligns across 12 bases. This CDR3 region has 16 residues. Germline CDR1 and CDR2: SGDLS and YYNGEE. Germline trimming cut 3 bases from V and 6 bases from J; bases unmatched to any gene: 6. CDR3 region: CASSATSGSRAGELFF. Written as DNA, the CDR3 is TGTGCCAGCAGCGCGACTAGCGGGAGTAGAGCCGGGGAGCTGTTTTTT.

There are many counts of this clonotype. The chain couples TRBV2 to TRBJ2-7; D may be TRBD2 (5 bases). Trimming pared 0 bases from V and 4 bases from J, leaving 16 bases between. CDR1 and CDR2 (germline): SNHLY, FYNNEI. This CDR3 has 16 amino acids. CDR3 region: CASSEALPGSGYEQYF. In DNA, the CDR3 is TGTGCCAGCAGTGAAGCGCTTCCGGGGAGCGGTTACGAGCAGTACTTC.

The rearrangement links TRBV7-9 to TRBJ2-3; TRBD2 matches at 8 bases. Germline CDR1 reads SEHNR; CDR2 reads FQNEAQ (reference sequence). V dropped 5 bases and J dropped 4; count of bases not matched to a gene: 20. The CDR3 length is 19 residues. The CDR3 DNA follows: TGTGCCAGCAGCCCCCATCCGTCACATGGGACTAGACCGCCAGATACGCAGTATTTT. It specifies CASSPHPSHGTRPPDTQYF.

This clonotype was recorded at least ten times. The CDR3 DNA reads as TGTGCCAGCTCACCACCGTCCCCTGGAGATACGCAGTATTTT. The encoded protein is CASSPPSPGDTQYF. The J gene is TRBJ2-3, the V gene TRBV18; D is ambiguous. V lost 0 bases to trimming and J lost 5 bases, with 9 bases between them. The CDR3 loop spans 14 amino acids. Germline V gene sequence: CDR1 KGHSH, CDR2 LQKENI.

This clonotype has a handful of counts. The chain has TRBV10-3 and TRBJ2-3; D gene ambiguous. This CDR3 spans 14 amino acids. Trimming took off 6 bases at V and 2 bases at J, with 12 bases between the two ends. Germline lookup yields CDR1 ENHRY and CDR2 SYGVKD. The CDR3 reads CAISGGRITDTQYF. The CDR3 nucleotides read TGTGCCATCAGCGGCGGAAGGATCACAGATACGCAGTATTTT.

The table lists this clonotype with many counts. This chain connects TRBV7-8 to TRBJ2-2; 14 positions agree with TRBD2. CDR3 size: 17 residues. Germline V gene data show CDR1 as SGHVS and CDR2 as FQNEAQ. The junction had 5 bases not matched to a gene; V was cut back by 4 bases and J by 4 bases. CDR3 nucleotides: TGTGCCAGCAGCTCTCGGACTAGCGGGAGGAGCACCGGGGAGCTGTTTTTT. Protein sequence: CASSSRTSGRSTGELFF. The whole variable domain, remainder taken from reference TRBV7-8 and TRBJ2-2, is GAGVSQSPRYKVAKRGQDVALRCDPISGHVSLFWYQQALGQGPEFLTYFQNEAQLDKSGLPSDRFFAERPEGSVSTLKIQRTQQEDSAVYLCASSSRTSGRSTGELFFGEGSRLTVL.

This clonotype occurred many times. The V gene is TRBV28, the J gene TRBJ1-2; the match to TRBD1 covers 9 bases. The germline CDR1 and CDR2 sequences are MDHEN and SYDVKM. The CDR3 consists of 16 residues. The ends lost 4 bases at V and 4 bases at J; junction bases unmatched: 10. CDR3 coding DNA: TGTGCCAGCAGTTCACCAGGGACAGGGATCGGCTATGGCTACACCTTC. This translates into CASSSPGTGIGYGYTF.

J is TRBJ2-7 and V is TRBV5-1, with D perhaps assigned TRBD1 or TRBD2 (7 bases each). V was cut by 0 bases and J by 5 bases, with 18 bases left in between. The CDR3 spans 16 residues. The germline V gene encodes CDR1 SGHRS and CDR2 YFSETQ. CDR3 in DNA: TGCGCCAGCAGCTTGGCCGGCGCAGGGGGGGACCACGAGCAGTACTTC. This gives the protein CASSLAGAGGDHEQYF.

This clonotype was seen repeatedly, ten times or more. The rearrangement joins TRBV3-1 to TRBJ1-4, with D unresolved. Trimming cost V 4 bases and J 1 base, with 1 base left between them. CDR3 size: 12 residues. Germline V gives CDR1 LGHDT, CDR2 YNNKEL (reference sequence). CDR3 in DNA: TGTGCCAGCAGCCGAACTAATGAAAAACTGTTTTTT. Amino acid sequence: CASSRTNEKLFF. Complete variable domain (other parts from reference TRBV3-1 and TRBJ1-4): DTAVSQTPKYLVTQMGNDKSIKCEQNLGHDTMYWYKQDSKKFLKIMFSYNNKELIINETVPNRFSPKSPDKAHLNLHINSLELGDSAVYFCASSRTNEKLFFGSGTQLSVL.

This clonotype was seen only a few times. The chain has TRBV29-1 and TRBJ1-2; 9 bases are shared with TRBD1. The CDR3 totals 14 residues. V trimming: 5 bases; J trimming: 7 bases; junction bases outside the gene matches: 11. CDR1 is SQVTM, CDR2 ANQGSEA, per germline. The chain's CDR3 is CSVRAGQGIVGYTF. CDR3 DNA sequence: TGCAGCGTTCGGGCGGGACAGGGAATTGTTGGCTACACCTTC.

This clonotype was counted a single time. This rearrangement joins TRBV9 to TRBJ2-3; no firm D call. Germline-derived CDR1 and CDR2 are SGDLS and YYNGEE. The V end lost 5 bases, the J end lost 3 bases, and 10 bases lay between the germline ends. The CDR3 sequence is 13 residues long. The CDR3 here is CASRALVTDTQYF. CDR3 nucleotides: TGTGCCAGCAGAGCCCTAGTTACAGATACGCAGTATTTT.

This clonotype was detected many times. The chain is built from TRBV5-1 and TRBJ1-1; D unresolved. The CDR3 has 14 amino acids. V lost 0 bases to trimming and J lost 3 bases, with 9 bases between them. CDR1 and CDR2 (germline): SGHRS, YFSETQ. The CDR3: CASSLGRIDTEAFF. The CDR3 coding sequence is TGCGCCAGCAGCTTGGGCAGGATCGACACTGAAGCTTTCTTT.

This clonotype was observed many times. The gene calls are TRBV5-1 and TRBJ2-1; 15 bases are a match to TRBD2. The CDR3 extends over 16 amino acids. Trimming removed 3 bases from V and 7 bases from J; junction bases left unmatched: 5. Per the germline V gene, CDR1 is SGHRS and CDR2 is YFSETQ. In DNA form, the CDR3 reads TGCGCCAGCAGCTCCGGACTAGCGGGAGGGCTTAATGAGCAGTTCTTC. It is translated as CASSSGLAGGLNEQFF.

This clonotype has a count of ten or more. This chain links TRBV18 with TRBJ1-1; D gene uncertain. Trimming removed 1 base at V and 1 base at J, with 13 bases between. This CDR3 comprises 16 residues. In germline, CDR1 is KGHSH, CDR2 LQKENI. The CDR3 here is CASSPQGGASNTEAFF. The CDR3, as DNA: TGTGCCAGCTCACCACAGGGAGGCGCGTCGAACACTGAAGCTTTCTTT. The variable domain in full, completed from reference TRBV18 and TRBJ1-1, reads NAGVMQNPRHLVRRRGQEARLRCSPMKGHSHVYWYRQLPEEGLKFMVYLQKENIIDESGMPKERFSAEFPKEGPSILRIQQVVRGDSAAYFCASSPQGGASNTEAFFGQGTRLTVV.

The sample holds many counts of this clonotype. The genes are TRBV7-2 and TRBJ1-1; D gene uncertain. V was cut by 7 bases and J by 1 base, with 13 bases left in between. This CDR3 is 14 amino acids long. Germline V gene data show CDR1 as SGHTA and CDR2 as FQGNSA. The chain's CDR3 is CASNPGMANTEAFF. The CDR3 nucleotides read TGTGCCAGCAACCCTGGGATGGCGAACACTGAAGCTTTCTTT.

The chain joins TRBV6-2 or TRBV6-3 to TRBJ2-1, with TRBD2 matching 10 bases. V lost 6 bases, J lost 6 bases, and 8 bases stayed unmatched. The V gene's germline CDR1 is MNHEY and CDR2 SVGEGT. The CDR3 covers 15 residues. The CDR3 region has the DNA TGTGCCAGCAGCCTTGGACTAGCGGTACTCAATGAGCAGTTCTTC. Translation gives CASSLGLAVLNEQFF.